This T cell receptor (beta chain) is from a study of radiotherapy plus CTLA-4 blockade in lung cancer. As for the study in general: There were objective responses in 18% of patients, and 30% to 35% had disease control.

For this clone: The antigen is unknown.

The CDR3 runs 14 residues. Trimming removed 2 bases from V and 7 bases from J, with 11 bases in between. Germline-derived CDR1 and CDR2 are KGHSH and LQKENI. Alongside CTLA-4 blockade with ipilimumab, patients with chemo-refractory metastatic non-small-cell lung cancer received focal radiation. Findings and caveats of the study: Expansion of tumor-derived TCR clones was observed in blood after radiotherapy plus ipilimumab. Response, reportedly, was best predicted by interferon-beta along with early blood T cell clone dynamics.

TCRdb keeps only in-frame clones here, not all; method: immunoSEQ multiplex PCR. The table lists about 31,000 clones, less than 75% of them singletons. The clonotype was recovered from a human donor with non-small cell lung cancer whose response to radiotherapy plus ipilimumab could not be evaluated. The sample was peripheral blood, taken from a patient treated with radiotherapy plus ipilimumab. The J gene is TRBJ1-4, the V gene TRBV18; a weak D match, TRBD1 (5 bases). CDR3: CASSPGAGPEKLFF. For the CDR3, the DNA is TGTGCCAGCTCACCAGGGGCAGGGCCTGAAAAACTGTTTTTT.